The source of this T cell receptor beta chain is a study of early stage breast cancer tumors. Whole-study results and caveats: Most shared enriched TCRB sequences were commonly generated ones.

Trimming stripped 7 bases from V and 8 bases from J, with 8 bases between. Germline CDR1 reads DFQATT; CDR2 reads SNEGSKA (reference sequence). CDR3 length: 9 residues. This clone was picked up a small number of times. Its antigen is still unknown. Libraries were prepared by immunoSEQ multiplex PCR; TCRdb keeps only in-frame clonotypes and omits some of them. The sample shows about 46,000 clones, around 78% of them seen only once. This sequence joins TRBV20-1 and TRBJ1-2; D not certain. The sequenced material came from blood. The TCR comes from a person aged 35 to 50 with breast cancer. DNA of the CDR3: TGCAGTGATAAGCAGGGCTACACCTTC. This translates into CSDKQGYTF.